These 27 T cell receptor beta chains share one sample of origin, sequenced in a study of blood T cell repertoires in COVID-19. Method: immunoSEQ multiplex PCR; TCRdb's copy keeps in-frame clones and lacks some. The data hold around 250,000 clones, with approximately 87% observed a single time. Sample: peripheral blood. These receptors came from a man between 60 and 75 years old who had recovered from COVID-19.

This clone was found a few times. This rearrangement joins TRBV5-1 to TRBJ2-7; 9 bases are shared with TRBD2. This CDR3 region has 15 residues. Losses at the gene ends were 2 bases for V and 1 base for J; bases not matched to a gene: 4. CDR1 and CDR2 (germline): SGHRS, YFSETQ. CDR3: CASSLLAGVSYEQYF. Written as DNA, the CDR3 is TGCGCCAGCAGCTTACTAGCGGGTGTGTCCTACGAGCAGTACTTC.

The V call is TRBV2, the J call TRBJ1-3; 7 bases line up with TRBD1. V shed 6 bases and J 4 bases; nucleotides not matched to a gene: 9. Germline V gene lookup returns CDR1 SNHLY and CDR2 FYNNEI. The CDR3 spans 15 residues. CDR3 loop: CASSPGQTGGNTIYF. The CDR3 DNA is TGTGCCAGCAGCCCGGGACAGACGGGAGGAAACACCATATATTTT.

The chain carries TRBV6-5 and TRBJ2-3; 7 nucleotides align to TRBD2. CDR3 length equals 12 residues. Per the germline V gene, CDR1 is MNHEY and CDR2 is SVGAGI. The J segment lost 4 bases and the V segment lost 8 bases, leaving 3 bases of the junction unmatched. This CDR3 reads CASGRASDTQYF. CDR3 in DNA: TGTGCCAGCGGGAGGGCCTCAGATACGCAGTATTTT.

The table lists this clone with a few counts. V gene TRBV11-3 combines with J gene TRBJ2-3, with D possibly TRBD2 on 6 matching bases. The V gene lost 1 base and the J gene lost 4 bases, with 9 bases spanning the gap. This CDR3 has 14 residues. Germline-derived CDR1 and CDR2 are SGHNT and YENEEA. The CDR3 bases are TGTGCCAGCAGCTTAGTCACGGGAGCAGATACGCAGTATTTT. Amino acid sequence: CASSLVTGADTQYF.

This chain joins TRBV19 and TRBJ2-1, with a possible D match to TRBD2 (6 bases). This CDR3 spans 16 amino acids. V was trimmed by 6 bases and J by 3 bases, leaving 18 bases between them. Looked up from germline, CDR1 is LNHDA and CDR2 is SQIVND (reference sequence). The CDR3 sequence: CASSRGAGPRYNEQFF. CDR3 in DNA: TGTGCCAGTAGCCGGGGTGCGGGACCACGCTACAATGAGCAGTTCTTC.

The genes are TRBV9 and TRBJ2-1, with TRBD2 as a possible D gene (6 bases). V lost 3 bases to trimming and J lost 0 bases, with 10 bases between them. The CDR3 has 15 amino acids. The germline CDR1 and CDR2 sequences are SGDLS and YYNGEE. The CDR3 coding sequence is TGTGCCAGCAGCGCGGACTACAGCTCCTACAATGAGCAGTTCTTC. Translating it yields CASSADYSSYNEQFF.

This clone has more than one count but fewer than ten. The V gene is TRBV7-2, the J gene TRBJ1-1, with D unresolved. The germline V and J ends were trimmed by 1 base and 1 base, with 4 bases remaining between them. Germline V gene lookup returns CDR1 SGHTA and CDR2 FQGNSA. The CDR3 extends over 13 amino acids. CDR3 bases: TGTGCCAGCAGCTTAGGACAGAACACTGAAGCTTTCTTT. Protein sequence: CASSLGQNTEAFF. The full variable domain, rest sourced from reference TRBV7-2 and TRBJ1-1, is GAGVSQSPSNKVTEKGKDVELRCDPISGHTALYWYRQSLGQGLEFLIYFQGNSAPDKSGLPSDRFSAERTGGSVSTLTIQRTQQEDSAVYLCASSLGQNTEAFFGQGTRLTVV.

This clone was seen only a few times. V and J are TRBV5-4 and TRBJ2-5, with D perhaps TRBD1 (5 bases). The V end lost 0 bases, the J end lost 1 base, and 7 bases lay between the germline ends. CDR1 is SGHNT and CDR2 is YYREEE in the germline V gene (reference sequence). The CDR3 loop spans 14 amino acids. The CDR3 loop reads CASSLGGLQETQYF. In DNA, the CDR3 is TGTGCCAGCAGCTTGGGGGGCCTCCAAGAGACCCAGTACTTC.

The chain combines TRBV5-1 with TRBJ2-3; the D gene is possibly TRBD1 (6 bases). The CDR3 has 14 residues. V shed 4 bases and J shed 6 bases, with 15 bases lying between them. The germline CDR1 and CDR2 sequences are SGHRS and YFSETQ. The chain's CDR3 is CASSPGQTGDTQYF. CDR3 coding DNA: TGCGCCAGCAGCCCAGGACAGACGGGGGATACGCAGTATTTT.

CDR3 loop: CASSFAGGLDSPLHF. CDR3 bases: TGTGCCAGCAGCTTCGCAGGGGGATTGGATTCACCCCTCCACTTT. The chain employs TRBV5-4 and TRBJ1-6; 7 bases are a match to TRBD1. V lost 2 bases, J lost 8 bases, and 7 bases stayed unmatched. The length of the CDR3 is 15 residues. The germline CDR1 and CDR2 sequences are SGHNT and YYREEE (reference sequence).

V and J are TRBV29-1 and TRBJ2-2; no reliable D call. The ends were cut back, 1 base at V and 4 bases at J, with 7 bases in the middle. Germline CDR1 and CDR2: SQVTM and ANQGSEA. The CDR3 runs to 13 residues. CDR3: CSVEGPGTGELFF. DNA of the CDR3: TGCAGCGTTGAAGGTCCGGGCACCGGGGAGCTGTTTTTT.

This sequence joins TRBV30 and TRBJ2-3; the match to TRBD1 covers 8 bases. Germline trimming cut 1 base from V and 5 bases from J; bases unmatched to any gene: 11. The CDR3 contains 16 residues. Per germline, CDR1 GTSNPN and CDR2 SVGIG (reference sequence). The CDR3, as DNA: TGTGCCTGGAGTGCTGAGACAGGGGATTTAGAAGATACGCAGTATTTT. It specifies CAWSAETGDLEDTQYF.

The rearrangement links TRBV7-9 to TRBJ2-1, with 8 bases matching TRBD2. The CDR3 spans 18 residues. CDR1 is SEHNR and CDR2 is FQNEAQ in the germline V gene (reference sequence). V dropped 4 bases and J dropped 4; count of bases not matched to a gene: 15. The CDR3: CASSSREQAGVSYNEQFF. CDR3 DNA: TGTGCCAGCAGCTCTAGGGAGCAAGCGGGGGTCTCTTACAATGAGCAGTTCTTC.

The rearrangement links TRBV28 to TRBJ1-2; 10 bases agree with TRBD1. Germline V CDR1 and CDR2: MDHEN, SYDVKM. V was pared by 7 bases and J by 4 bases, with 12 bases of the junction left unmatched. This CDR3 comprises 16 residues. The CDR3 spells CASTLTGGAYGYGYTF. For the CDR3, the DNA is TGTGCCAGCACCCTGACAGGGGGCGCTTATGGCTATGGCTACACCTTC.

V usage is TRBV11-2 and J usage is TRBJ2-1, with a possible D match to TRBD2 (6 bases). Germline V gene data show CDR1 as SGHAT and CDR2 as FQNNGV. This CDR3 is built from 15 residues. Trimming stripped 5 bases from V and 6 bases from J, with 17 bases between. The CDR3 sequence: CASSLPGLASNEQFF. The CDR3 DNA follows: TGTGCCAGCAGCCTACCGGGACTCGCCAGCAATGAGCAGTTCTTC.

V is TRBV5-4 and J is TRBJ2-7, with D maybe TRBD2 (6 bases). The CDR3 is 14 amino acids. Trimming removed 0 bases from V and 1 base from J, with 8 bases in between. Germline CDR1 reads SGHNT; CDR2 reads YYREEE (reference sequence). This CDR3 is CASSLGLVSYEQYF. In DNA, the CDR3 is TGTGCCAGCAGCTTGGGACTAGTGTCCTACGAGCAGTACTTC.

This chain connects TRBV6-5 to TRBJ2-7, with D tentatively TRBD2 (6 bases). Trimming took 0 bases from V and 6 from J, leaving 15 bases between them. This CDR3 spans 15 amino acids. Germline lookup yields CDR1 MNHEY and CDR2 SVGAGI. CDR3 nucleotides: TGTGCCAGCAGTTACTCACGGGGGTCCCTAGCCGAGCAGTACTTC. Translation: CASSYSRGSLAEQYF.

This chain uses TRBV29-1 with TRBJ1-2, with 8 bases matching TRBD1. V lost 7 bases, J lost 8 bases, and 6 bases stayed unmatched. CDR3 length equals 11 residues. The germline CDR1 and CDR2 sequences are SQVTM and ANQGSEA. CDR3 bases: TGCAGCGCTGGGACAGGCGGCGGCTACACCTTC. This sequence encodes CSAGTGGGYTF.

The J gene is TRBJ2-1, the V gene TRBV18; the match to TRBD2 covers 15 bases. V was clipped by 2 bases and J by 0 bases; unmatched bases: 8. The CDR3 spans 20 residues. CDR1 and CDR2 from the germline V gene are KGHSH and LQKENI. The CDR3 bases are TGTGCCAGCTCACCAATCGGGACTAGCGGGGGGACGAGCTCCTACAATGAGCAGTTCTTC. It translates to CASSPIGTSGGTSSYNEQFF.

The V call is TRBV6-4, the J call TRBJ2-3; D call uncertain. Trimming removed 2 bases from V and 5 bases from J, with 8 bases in between. This CDR3 has 13 residues. Looked up from germline, CDR1 is MRHNA and CDR2 is SNTAGT. The CDR3 DNA follows: TGTGCCAGCAGTGACGTAGTTGGAGATACGCAGTATTTT. It specifies CASSDVVGDTQYF.

The chain carries TRBV30 and TRBJ2-7, with 7 bases fitting TRBD2. The CDR3 has 12 amino acids. CDR1 GTSNPN and CDR2 SVGIG come from the germline V gene (reference sequence). The CDR3 coding sequence is TGTGCACTCCTTGCGGGAGCCTACGAGCAGTACTTC. Its translation is CALLAGAYEQYF.

The chain has TRBV6-2 or TRBV6-3 and TRBJ2-5; 7 nucleotides line up with TRBD2. This CDR3 spans 16 amino acids. V dropped 0 bases and J dropped 2; count of bases not matched to a gene: 6. CDR1 and CDR2 from the germline V gene are MNHEY and SVGEGT. The CDR3 nucleotides are TGTGCCAGCAGTTACTCTGCGGGAGAACCACAAGAGACCCAGTACTTC. It yields the protein CASSYSAGEPQETQYF.

The chain combines TRBV28 with TRBJ1-4, with unresolved D. CDR1 is MDHEN, CDR2 SYDVKM, per germline. This CDR3 region has 11 residues. Trimming cost V 6 bases and J 8 bases, with 7 bases left between them. For the CDR3, the DNA is TGTGCCAGCAGGACAAAAGAAAAACTGTTTTTT. Translated, it gives CASRTKEKLFF. Full variable domain (missing parts from reference TRBV28 and TRBJ1-4): DVKVTQSSRYLVKRTGEKVFLECVQDMDHENMFWYRQDPGLGLRLIYFSYDVKMKEKGDIPEGYSVSREKKERFSLILESASTNQTSMYLCASRTKEKLFFGSGTQLSVL.

This clone was observed a single time. The J gene is TRBJ2-2, the V gene TRBV7-9, with 9 positions matching TRBD1. This CDR3 is built from 14 residues. Germline V gene data show CDR1 as SEHNR and CDR2 as FQNEAQ (reference sequence). J was trimmed by 7 bases and V by 4 bases; bases with no gene match: 4. CDR3: CASSWTGVGGELFF. DNA of the CDR3: TGTGCCAGCAGCTGGACAGGGGTCGGCGGGGAGCTGTTTTTT. Drawing the rest from reference TRBV7-9 and TRBJ2-2, the complete variable domain is DTGVSQNPRHKITKRGQNVTFRCDPISEHNRLYWYRQTLGQGPEFLTYFQNEAQLEKSRLLSDRFSAERPKGSFSTLEIQRTEQGDSAMYLCASSWTGVGGELFFGEGSRLTVL.

This clone has just a few counts. The chain is built from TRBV29-1 and TRBJ1-2; 7 bases match TRBD1. Germline CDR1 SQVTM, CDR2 ANQGSEA. This CDR3 has 13 amino acids. Trimming took 4 bases from V and 4 from J; bases not matched to a gene: 6. CDR3 nucleotides: TGCAGCGTTGCCCCACAGGGGTTCTATGGCTACACCTTC. It is translated as CSVAPQGFYGYTF.

On this clone: Other DNA sequences in this sample translate to the same CDR3. The chain carries TRBV30 and TRBJ1-2; D not certain. The CDR3 sequence is 11 residues long. Germline values: CDR1 GTSNPN, CDR2 SVGIG (reference sequence). V was cut by 0 bases and J by 6 bases, with 5 bases left in between. The CDR3 coding sequence is TGTGCCTGGAGTGTACTAGATGGCTACACCTTC. Protein: CAWSVLDGYTF.

The chain carries TRBV11-3 and TRBJ2-2; possibly TRBD2 for D (5 bases). The V end lost 8 bases, the J end lost 6 bases, and 10 bases lay between the germline ends. Germline V gene data show CDR1 as SGHNT and CDR2 as YENEEA. The CDR3 totals 12 residues. The CDR3 DNA is TGTGCCAGCGGAAACGGGGCCGGGGAGCTGTTTTTT. Residues: CASGNGAGELFF.